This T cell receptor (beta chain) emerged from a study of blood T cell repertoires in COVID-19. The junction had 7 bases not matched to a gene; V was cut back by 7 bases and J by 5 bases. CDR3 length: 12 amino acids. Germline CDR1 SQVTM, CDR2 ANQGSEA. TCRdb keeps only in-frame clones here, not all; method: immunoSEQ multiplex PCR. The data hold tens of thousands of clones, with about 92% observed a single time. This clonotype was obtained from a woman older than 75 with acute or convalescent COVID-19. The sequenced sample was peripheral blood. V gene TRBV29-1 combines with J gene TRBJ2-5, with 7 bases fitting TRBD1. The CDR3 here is CSAGQVGETQYF. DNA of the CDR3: TGCAGCGCCGGACAGGTTGGGGAGACCCAGTACTTC.